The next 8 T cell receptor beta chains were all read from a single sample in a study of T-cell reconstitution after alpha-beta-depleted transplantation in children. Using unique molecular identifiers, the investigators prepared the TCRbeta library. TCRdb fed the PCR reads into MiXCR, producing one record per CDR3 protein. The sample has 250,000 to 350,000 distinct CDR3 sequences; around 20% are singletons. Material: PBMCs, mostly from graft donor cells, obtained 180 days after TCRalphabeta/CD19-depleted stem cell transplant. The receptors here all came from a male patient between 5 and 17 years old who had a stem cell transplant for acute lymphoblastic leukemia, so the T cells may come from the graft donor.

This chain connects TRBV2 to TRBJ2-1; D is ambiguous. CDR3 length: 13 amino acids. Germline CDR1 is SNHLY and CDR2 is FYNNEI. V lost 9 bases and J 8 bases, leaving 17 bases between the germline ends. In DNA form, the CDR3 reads TGTGCCAGTTCCCGAAACCTGGACGATGAGCAGTTCTTC. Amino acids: CASSRNLDDEQFF.

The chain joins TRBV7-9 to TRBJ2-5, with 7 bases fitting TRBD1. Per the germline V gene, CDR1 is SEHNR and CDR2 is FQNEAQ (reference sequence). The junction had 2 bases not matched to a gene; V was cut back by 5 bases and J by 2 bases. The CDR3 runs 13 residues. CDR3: CASSRGRQETQYF. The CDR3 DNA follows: TGTGCCAGCAGCAGGGGGCGACAAGAGACCCAGTACTTC.

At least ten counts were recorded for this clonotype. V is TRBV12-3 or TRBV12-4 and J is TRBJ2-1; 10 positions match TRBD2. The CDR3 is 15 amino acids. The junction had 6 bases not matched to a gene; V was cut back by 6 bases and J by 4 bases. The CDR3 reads CASSFSSGGYNEQFF. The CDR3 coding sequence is TGTGCCAGCAGCTTTTCTAGCGGGGGTTACAATGAGCAGTTCTTC.

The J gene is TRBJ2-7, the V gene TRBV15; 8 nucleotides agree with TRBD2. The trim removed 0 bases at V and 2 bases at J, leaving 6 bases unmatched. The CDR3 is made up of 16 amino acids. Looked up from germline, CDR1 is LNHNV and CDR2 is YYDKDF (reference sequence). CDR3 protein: CATSRDGRGVAYEQYF. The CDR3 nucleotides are TGTGCCACCAGCAGAGACGGGAGGGGCGTGGCCTACGAGCAGTACTTC.

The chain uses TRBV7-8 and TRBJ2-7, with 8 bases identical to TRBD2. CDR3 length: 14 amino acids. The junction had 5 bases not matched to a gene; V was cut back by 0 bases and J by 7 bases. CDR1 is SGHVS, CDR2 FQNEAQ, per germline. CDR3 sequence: CASSLAGRAGEQYF. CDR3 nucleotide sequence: TGTGCCAGCAGCTTAGCCGGGAGGGCAGGGGAGCAGTACTTC.

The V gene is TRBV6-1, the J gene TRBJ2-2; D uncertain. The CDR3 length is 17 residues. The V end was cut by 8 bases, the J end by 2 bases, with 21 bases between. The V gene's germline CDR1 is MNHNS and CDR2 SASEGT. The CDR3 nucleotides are TGTGCCAGCCGACCCACCTATGGTGGACCCAACACCGGGGAGCTGTTTTTT. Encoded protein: CASRPTYGGPNTGELFF.

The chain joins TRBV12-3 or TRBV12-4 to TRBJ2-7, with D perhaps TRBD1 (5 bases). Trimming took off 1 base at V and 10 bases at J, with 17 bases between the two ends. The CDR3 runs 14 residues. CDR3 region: CASSLEGRVVGQYF. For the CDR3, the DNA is TGTGCCAGCAGTTTAGAGGGCAGGGTAGTAGGTCAGTACTTC.

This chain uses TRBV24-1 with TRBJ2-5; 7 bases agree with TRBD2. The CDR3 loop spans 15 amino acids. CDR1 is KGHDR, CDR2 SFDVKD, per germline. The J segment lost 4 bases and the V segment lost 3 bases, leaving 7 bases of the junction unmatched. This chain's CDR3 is CATSDPSGISETQYF. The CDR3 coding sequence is TGTGCCACCAGTGATCCTAGCGGAATATCAGAGACCCAGTACTTC.